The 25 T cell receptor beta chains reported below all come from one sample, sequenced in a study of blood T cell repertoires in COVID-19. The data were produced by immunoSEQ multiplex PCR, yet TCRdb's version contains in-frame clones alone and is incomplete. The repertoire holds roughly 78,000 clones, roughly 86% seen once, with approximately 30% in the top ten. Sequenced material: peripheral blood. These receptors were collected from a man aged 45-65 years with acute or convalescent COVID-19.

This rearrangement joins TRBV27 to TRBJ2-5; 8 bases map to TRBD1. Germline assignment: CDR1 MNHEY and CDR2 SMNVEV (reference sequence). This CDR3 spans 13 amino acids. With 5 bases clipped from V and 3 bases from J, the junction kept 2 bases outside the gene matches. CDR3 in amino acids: CASSTTGEETQYF. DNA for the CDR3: TGTGCCAGCAGTACGACAGGGGAAGAGACCCAGTACTTC.

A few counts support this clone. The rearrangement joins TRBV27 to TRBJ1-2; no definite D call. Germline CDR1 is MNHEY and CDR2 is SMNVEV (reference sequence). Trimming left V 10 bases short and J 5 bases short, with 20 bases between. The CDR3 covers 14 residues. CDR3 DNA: TGTGCCACCCTCAGTTTAGAGGGTAGGTATGGCTACACCTTC. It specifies CATLSLEGRYGYTF.

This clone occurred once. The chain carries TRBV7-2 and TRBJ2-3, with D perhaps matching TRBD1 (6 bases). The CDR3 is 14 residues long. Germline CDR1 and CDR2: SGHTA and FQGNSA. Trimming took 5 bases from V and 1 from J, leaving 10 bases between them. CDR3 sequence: CASSTGIGTDTQYF. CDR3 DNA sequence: TGTGCCAGCAGCACAGGGATCGGCACAGATACGCAGTATTTT.

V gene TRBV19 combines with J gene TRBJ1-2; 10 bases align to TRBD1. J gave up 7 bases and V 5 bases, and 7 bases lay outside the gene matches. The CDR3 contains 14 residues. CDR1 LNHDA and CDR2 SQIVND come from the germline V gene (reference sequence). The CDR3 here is CASSRGQGFSGYTF. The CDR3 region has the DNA TGTGCCAGTAGTCGGGGACAGGGGTTCTCTGGCTACACCTTC.

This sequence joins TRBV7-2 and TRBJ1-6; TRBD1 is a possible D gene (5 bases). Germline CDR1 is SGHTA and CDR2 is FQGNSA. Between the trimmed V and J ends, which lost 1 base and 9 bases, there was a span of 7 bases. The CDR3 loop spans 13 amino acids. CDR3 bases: TGTGCCAGCAGCTTAGGACAGTTTTCACCCCTCCACTTT. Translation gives CASSLGQFSPLHF.

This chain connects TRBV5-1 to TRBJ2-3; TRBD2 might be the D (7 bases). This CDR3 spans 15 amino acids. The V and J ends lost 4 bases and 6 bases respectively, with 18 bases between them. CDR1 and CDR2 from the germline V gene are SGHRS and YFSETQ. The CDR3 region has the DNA TGCGCCAGCAGCCTCCTCGGCGGGGGCGGGGATACGCAGTATTTT. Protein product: CASSLLGGGGDTQYF.

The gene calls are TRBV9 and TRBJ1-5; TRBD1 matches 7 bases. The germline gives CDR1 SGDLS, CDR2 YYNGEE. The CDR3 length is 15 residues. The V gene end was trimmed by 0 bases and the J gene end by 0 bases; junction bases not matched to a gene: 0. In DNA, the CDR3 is TGTGCCAGCAGCGTAGGGACAGGTAGCAATCAGCCCCAGCATTTT. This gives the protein CASSVGTGSNQPQHF.

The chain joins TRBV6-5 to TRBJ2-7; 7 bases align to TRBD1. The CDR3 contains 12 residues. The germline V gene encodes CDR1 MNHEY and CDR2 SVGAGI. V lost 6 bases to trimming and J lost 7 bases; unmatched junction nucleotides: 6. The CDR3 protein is CASRGTAGEQYF. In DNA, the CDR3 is TGTGCCAGCAGGGGGACAGCCGGAGAGCAGTACTTC.

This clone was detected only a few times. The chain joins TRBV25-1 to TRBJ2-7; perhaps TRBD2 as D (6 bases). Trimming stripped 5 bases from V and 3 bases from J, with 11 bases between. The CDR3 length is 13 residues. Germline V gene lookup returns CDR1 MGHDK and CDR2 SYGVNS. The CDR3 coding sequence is TGTGCCAGCAGTTCCATCGGGGGCTACGAGCAGTACTTC. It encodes CASSSIGGYEQYF.

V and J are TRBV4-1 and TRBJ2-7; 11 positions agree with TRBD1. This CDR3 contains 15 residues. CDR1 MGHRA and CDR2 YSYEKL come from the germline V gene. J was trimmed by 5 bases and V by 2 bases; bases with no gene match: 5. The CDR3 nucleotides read TGCGCCAGCAGCCAAAACCGGGACAGGGGGAACGAGCAGTACTTC. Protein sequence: CASSQNRDRGNEQYF.

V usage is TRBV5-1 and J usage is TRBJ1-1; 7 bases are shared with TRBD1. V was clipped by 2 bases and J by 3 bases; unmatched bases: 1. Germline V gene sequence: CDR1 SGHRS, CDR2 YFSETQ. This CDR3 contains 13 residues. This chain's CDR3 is CASSFTGDTEAFF. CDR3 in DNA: TGCGCCAGCAGCTTTACAGGGGACACTGAAGCTTTCTTT.

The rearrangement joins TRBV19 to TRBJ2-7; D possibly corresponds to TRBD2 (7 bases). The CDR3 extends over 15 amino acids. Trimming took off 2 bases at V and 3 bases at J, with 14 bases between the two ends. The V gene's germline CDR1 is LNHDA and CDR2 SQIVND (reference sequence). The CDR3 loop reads CASSIRGTTDYEQYF. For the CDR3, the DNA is TGTGCCAGTAGTATAAGGGGGACTACGGACTACGAGCAGTACTTC.

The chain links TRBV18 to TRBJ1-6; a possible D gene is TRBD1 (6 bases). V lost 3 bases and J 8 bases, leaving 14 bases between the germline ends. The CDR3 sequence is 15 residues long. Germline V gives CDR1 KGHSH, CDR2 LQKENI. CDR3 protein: CASSPNRDNYSPLHF. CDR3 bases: TGTGCCAGCTCACCCAACCGGGACAACTATTCACCCCTCCACTTT. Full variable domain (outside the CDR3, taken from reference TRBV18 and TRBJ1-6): NAGVMQNPRHLVRRRGQEARLRCSPMKGHSHVYWYRQLPEEGLKFMVYLQKENIIDESGMPKERFSAEFPKEGPSILRIQQVVRGDSAAYFCASSPNRDNYSPLHFGNGTRLTVT.

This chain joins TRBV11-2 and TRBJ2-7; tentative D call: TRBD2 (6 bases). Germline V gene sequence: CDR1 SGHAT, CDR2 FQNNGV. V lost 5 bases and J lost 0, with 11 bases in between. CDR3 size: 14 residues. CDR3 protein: CASSLMGGSYEQYF. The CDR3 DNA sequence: TGTGCCAGCAGCCTTATGGGGGGCTCCTACGAGCAGTACTTC.

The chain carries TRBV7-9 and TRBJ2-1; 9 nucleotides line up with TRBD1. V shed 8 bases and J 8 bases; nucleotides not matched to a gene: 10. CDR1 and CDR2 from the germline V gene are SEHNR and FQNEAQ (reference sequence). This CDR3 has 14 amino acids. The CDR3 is CASDRGGQADEQFF. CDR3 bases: TGTGCCAGCGACAGGGGGGGACAGGCCGATGAGCAGTTCTTC.

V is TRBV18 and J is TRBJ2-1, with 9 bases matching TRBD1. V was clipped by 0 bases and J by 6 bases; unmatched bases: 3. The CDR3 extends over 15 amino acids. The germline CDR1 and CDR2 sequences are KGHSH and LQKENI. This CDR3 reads CASSPPGQGGNEQFF. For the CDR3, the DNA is TGTGCCAGCTCACCACCGGGACAGGGTGGCAATGAGCAGTTCTTC.

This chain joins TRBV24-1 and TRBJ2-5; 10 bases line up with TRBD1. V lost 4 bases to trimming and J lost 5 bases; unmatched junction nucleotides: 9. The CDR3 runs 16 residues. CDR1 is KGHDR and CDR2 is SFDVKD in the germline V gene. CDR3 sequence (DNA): TGTGCCACCAGTGAAACCGGACAGGGGGGTCGGGAGACCCAGTACTTC. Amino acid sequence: CATSETGQGGRETQYF.

Here the CDR3 reads CASSQDGWVAGYTGELFF. In DNA, the CDR3 is TGTGCCAGCAGCCAAGACGGTTGGGTAGCGGGGTACACCGGGGAGCTGTTTTTT. The V gene is TRBV3-1 (or the pseudogene TRBV3-2), the J gene TRBJ2-2, with TRBD2 identical over 8 bases. The ends lost 0 bases at V and 3 bases at J; junction bases unmatched: 9. Germline V gene sequence: CDR1 LGHDT, CDR2 YNNKEL (reference sequence). This CDR3 has 18 residues.

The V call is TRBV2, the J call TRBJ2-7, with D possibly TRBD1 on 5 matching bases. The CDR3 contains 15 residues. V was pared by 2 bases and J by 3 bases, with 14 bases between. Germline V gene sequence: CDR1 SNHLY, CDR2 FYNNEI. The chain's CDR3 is CASSEIRLRGYEQYF. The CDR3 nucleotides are TGTGCCAGCAGTGAAATTCGTCTTAGGGGCTACGAGCAGTACTTC.

The CDR3 DNA sequence: TGTGCCAGCAGCTTATTAGCAGGGGAGACTCGTGGGGCCAACGTCCTGACTTTC. It yields the protein CASSLLAGETRGANVLTF. This sequence joins TRBV7-9 and TRBJ2-6, with D perhaps matching TRBD1 (6 bases). CDR3 size: 18 residues. The V end was cut by 2 bases, the J end by 3 bases, with 17 bases between. The germline V gene has CDR1 SEHNR and CDR2 FQNEAQ (reference sequence).

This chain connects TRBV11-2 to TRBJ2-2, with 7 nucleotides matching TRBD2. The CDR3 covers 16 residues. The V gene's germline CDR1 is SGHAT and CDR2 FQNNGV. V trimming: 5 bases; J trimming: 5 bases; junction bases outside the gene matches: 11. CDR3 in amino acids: CASSLRSGGRTGELFF. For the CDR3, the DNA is TGTGCCAGCAGCCTAAGGTCCGGGGGGAGGACCGGGGAGCTGTTTTTT.

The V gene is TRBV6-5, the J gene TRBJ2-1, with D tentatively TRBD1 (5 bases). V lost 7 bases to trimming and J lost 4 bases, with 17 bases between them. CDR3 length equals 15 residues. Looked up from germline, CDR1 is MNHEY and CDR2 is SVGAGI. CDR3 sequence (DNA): TGTGCCAGCACCCGAGCTCCGGACAATTACAATGAGCAGTTCTTC. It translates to CASTRAPDNYNEQFF.

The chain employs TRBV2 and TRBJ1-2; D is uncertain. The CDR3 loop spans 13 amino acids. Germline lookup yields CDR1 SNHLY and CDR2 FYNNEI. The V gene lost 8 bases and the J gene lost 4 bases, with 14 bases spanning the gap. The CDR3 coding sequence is TGTGCCAGCCGACTAGAATGGGGCTATGGCTACACCTTC. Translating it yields CASRLEWGYGYTF.

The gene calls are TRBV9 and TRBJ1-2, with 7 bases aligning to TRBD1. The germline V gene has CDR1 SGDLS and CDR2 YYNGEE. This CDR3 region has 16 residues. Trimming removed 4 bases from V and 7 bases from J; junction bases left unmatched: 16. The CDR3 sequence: CASSPLDYRGYGGYTF. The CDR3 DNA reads TGTGCCAGCAGCCCACTCGATTACAGGGGTTATGGTGGCTACACCTTC. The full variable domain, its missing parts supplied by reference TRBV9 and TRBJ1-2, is DSGVTQTPKHLITATGQRVTLRCSPRSGDLSVYWYQQSLDQGLQFLIQYYNGEERAKGNILERFSAQQFPDLHSELNLSSLELGDSALYFCASSPLDYRGYGGYTFGSGTRLTVV.

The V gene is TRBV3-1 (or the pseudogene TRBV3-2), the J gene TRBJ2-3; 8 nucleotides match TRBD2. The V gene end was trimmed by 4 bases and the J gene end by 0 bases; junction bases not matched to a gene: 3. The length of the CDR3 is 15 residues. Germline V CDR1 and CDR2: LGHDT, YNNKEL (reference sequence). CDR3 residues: CASSPLAGSTDTQYF. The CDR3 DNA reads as TGTGCCAGCAGCCCGCTAGCGGGCAGCACAGATACGCAGTATTTT.